This T cell receptor (beta chain) was profiled in a study of beta chain features in type 1 diabetes. Overall study: The patients were much like the healthy donors in age, gender and cell yields. Overall study findings and caveats: Type 1 diabetes patients had TCRB CDR3s that were shorter (moderately but significantly so) in all four CD4+ subsets. Individuals with type 1 diabetes displayed fewer insertions and more deletions at VDJ junctions.

In its sample, this clone was seen a few times. Its matching antigen is unknown. The germline gives CDR1 ENHRY, CDR2 SYGVKD. This CDR3 contains 15 residues. V lost 5 bases, J lost 3 bases, and 6 bases stayed unmatched. The isolated RNA, all of it, was reverse transcribed, so expressed TCRB transcripts were what got sequenced. Sequencing used immunoSEQ multiplex PCR; TCRdb keeps in-frame clones, though not all of them. This sample has under 300,000 clones, with just over 20% found just once. The chain employs TRBV10-3 and TRBJ2-1; 8 bases map to TRBD1. The sequence derives from a woman aged 40 to 50 with type 1 diabetes. Sequencing used naive CD4+ T cells from blood. The CDR3: CAISSQGGRYNEQFF. CDR3 nucleotide sequence: TGTGCCATCAGTTCACAGGGGGGCCGCTACAATGAGCAGTTCTTC.